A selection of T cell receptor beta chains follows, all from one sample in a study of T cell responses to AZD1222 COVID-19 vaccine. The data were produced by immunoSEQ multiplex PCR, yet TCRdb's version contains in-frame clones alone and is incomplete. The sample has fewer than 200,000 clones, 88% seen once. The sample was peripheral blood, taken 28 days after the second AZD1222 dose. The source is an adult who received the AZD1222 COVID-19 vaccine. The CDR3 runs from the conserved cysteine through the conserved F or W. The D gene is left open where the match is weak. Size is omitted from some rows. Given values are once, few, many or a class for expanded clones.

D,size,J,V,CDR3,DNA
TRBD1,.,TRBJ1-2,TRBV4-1,CASRVPGTGKLSTF,TGCGCCAGCCGGGTACCCGGGACAGGGAAGCTTAGCACCTTC
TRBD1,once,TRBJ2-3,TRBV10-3,CAVGQGSDTQYF,TGTGCCGTCGGACAGGGGTCAGATACGCAGTATTTT
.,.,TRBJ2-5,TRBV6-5,CASRAGRASETQYF,TGTGCCAGCAGGGCCGGTCGGGCTAGCGAGACCCAGTACTTC
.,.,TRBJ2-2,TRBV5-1,CASDTGEGTGELFF,TGCGCCAGCGATACAGGGGAGGGCACCGGGGAGCTGTTTTTT
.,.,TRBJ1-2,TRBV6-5,CASSQQRSSSYGYTF,TGTGCCAGCAGCCAACAGAGAAGTAGTAGCTATGGCTACACCTTC
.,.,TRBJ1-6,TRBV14,CASSQRQGMHPPLHF,TGTGCCAGCAGCCAGAGGCAGGGGATGCATCCACCCCTCCACTTT
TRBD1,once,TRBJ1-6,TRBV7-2,CASTDRDSPLHF,TGTGCCAGCACTGACAGGGATTCACCCCTCCACTTT
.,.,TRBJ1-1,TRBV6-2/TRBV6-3,CASSQPSRPAPEAFF,TGTGCCAGCAGCCAACCTTCGCGGCCGGCCCCTGAAGCTTTCTTT
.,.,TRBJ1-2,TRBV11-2,CASSLDQKGRESNYGYTF,TGTGCCAGCAGCTTAGATCAAAAGGGGCGCGAATCCAACTATGGCTACACCTTC
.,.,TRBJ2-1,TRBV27,CASSSLGSYNEQFF,TGTGCCAGCAGTTCCCTTGGGTCCTACAATGAGCAGTTCTTC
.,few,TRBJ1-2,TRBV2,CASSEDGPLAYGYTF,TGTGCCAGCAGTGAAGACGGCCCTCTCGCCTATGGCTACACCTTC
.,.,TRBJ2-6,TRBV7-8,CASSSAANVLTF,TGTGCCAGCAGCTCCGCGGCCAACGTCCTGACTTTC
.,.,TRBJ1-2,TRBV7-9,CASNRNFDGYTF,TGTGCCAGCAACCGGAATTTTGATGGCTACACCTTC
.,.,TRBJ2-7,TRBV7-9,CASSSMGAPGDEQYF,TGTGCCAGCAGCTCTATGGGGGCCCCCGGGGACGAGCAGTACTTC
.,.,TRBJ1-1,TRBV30,CAWSDGGGTEAFF,TGTGCCTGGAGTGACGGGGGGGGGACTGAAGCTTTCTTT
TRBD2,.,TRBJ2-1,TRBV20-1,CSASLAGVNEQFF,TGCAGTGCTAGTTTAGCGGGGGTGAATGAGCAGTTCTTC
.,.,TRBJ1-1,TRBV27,CASSLQGGTEAFF,TGTGCCAGCAGTTTACAGGGTGGGACTGAAGCTTTCTTT
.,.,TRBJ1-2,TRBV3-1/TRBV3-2,CASSQGAANYGYTF,TGTGCCAGCAGCCAAGGGGCAGCTAACTATGGCTACACCTTC
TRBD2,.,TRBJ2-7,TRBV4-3,CASSQDRGGHYEQYF,TGCGCCAGCAGCCAAGATCGGGGGGGGCATTACGAGCAGTACTTC
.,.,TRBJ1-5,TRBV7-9,CASSSDPTLPQHF,TGTGCCAGCAGCTCCGACCCGACTCTACCCCAGCATTTT
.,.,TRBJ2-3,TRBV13,CASSPFGGTDTQYF,TGTGCCAGCAGCCCGTTTGGAGGCACAGATACGCAGTATTTT
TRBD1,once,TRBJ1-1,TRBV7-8,CASSRSGTGAWGTEAFF,TGTGCCAGCAGCCGATCCGGGACAGGGGCTTGGGGGACTGAAGCTTTCTTT
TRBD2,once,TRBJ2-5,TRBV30,CAWDSGGRETQYF,TGTGCCTGGGATAGCGGGGGTAGAGAGACCCAGTACTTC
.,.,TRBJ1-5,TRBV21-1,CASSNGRLYSNQPQHF,TGTGCCAGCAGCAACGGTAGACTCTATAGCAATCAGCCCCAGCATTTT
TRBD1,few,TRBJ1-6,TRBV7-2,CASSPDRGRSPLHF,TGTGCCAGCAGCCCGGACAGGGGTCGGTCACCCCTCCACTTT
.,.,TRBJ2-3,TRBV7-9,CASSFDGTPRGTDTQYF,TGTGCCAGCAGCTTTGATGGGACCCCACGAGGCACAGATACGCAGTATTTT
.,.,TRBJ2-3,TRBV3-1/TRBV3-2,CASTQGWADTQYF,TGTGCCAGCACCCAGGGGTGGGCAGATACGCAGTATTTT
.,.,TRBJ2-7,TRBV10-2,CASRQTVSYEQYF,TGCGCCAGCCGACAAACAGTTTCCTACGAGCAGTACTTC
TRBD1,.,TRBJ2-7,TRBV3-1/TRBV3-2,CASSQGYRGHEQYF,TGTGCCAGCAGCCAAGGGTACAGGGGCCACGAGCAGTACTTC
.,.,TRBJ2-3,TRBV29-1,CSAGQQKPDTQYF,TGCAGCGCGGGACAACAGAAACCAGATACGCAGTATTTT
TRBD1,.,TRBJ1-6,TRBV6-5,CASSYFDRGSPSPLHF,TGTGCCAGCAGTTATTTCGACAGGGGATCTCCATCACCCCTCCACTTT
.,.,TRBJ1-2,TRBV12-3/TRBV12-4,CASSTDSYGYTF,TGTGCCAGCAGCACGGACTCCTATGGCTACACCTTC
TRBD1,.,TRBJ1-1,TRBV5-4,CASTTIPDRAETEAFF,TGTGCCAGCACCACCATCCCTGACAGGGCGGAGACTGAAGCTTTCTTT
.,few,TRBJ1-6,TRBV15,CATSRGGTPYSPLHF,TGTGCCACCAGCAGAGGTGGGACACCCTATTCACCCCTCCACTTT
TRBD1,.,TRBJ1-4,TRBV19,CASSMNRDRENEKLFF,TGTGCCAGTAGTATGAACCGGGACAGAGAAAATGAAAAACTGTTTTTT
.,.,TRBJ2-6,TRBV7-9,CASSPAVANVLTF,TGTGCCAGCAGCCCCGCCGTAGCCAACGTCCTGACTTTC
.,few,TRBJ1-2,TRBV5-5,CASSVEGGSIGYTF,TGTGCCAGCAGCGTGGAAGGGGGGTCCATTGGCTACACCTTC
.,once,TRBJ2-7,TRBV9,CASSVAAIGEQYF,TGTGCCAGCAGCGTAGCGGCAATCGGGGAGCAGTACTTC
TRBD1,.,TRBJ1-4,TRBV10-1,CASSEEGTGSEKLFF,TGCGCCAGCAGTGAAGAGGGGACAGGGAGTGAAAAACTGTTTTTT
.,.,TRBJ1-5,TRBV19,CASSIRSDQPQHF,TGTGCCAGTAGTATTAGGAGTGATCAGCCCCAGCATTTT